This T cell receptor beta chain was identified during a study of Ad26.COV2.S vaccination and SARS-CoV-2 variants. Sequenced by immunoSEQ multiplex PCR; TCRdb stores in-frame clones only, minus some. Counted here are around 450,000 clones, more than 80% occurring once; the ten biggest clones make up roughly an eighth. Treatment specified: some 20 received Ad26.COV2.S at low or high dose, single or two shots; 5 received placebo; per-sample allocation not given. Vaccine and placebo recipients were sampled on day 63 after the first injection. A Boston adult aged 18-55 years was the donor. The CDR3 is made up of 15 amino acids. Germline V CDR1 and CDR2: SGHRS, YFSETQ. V lost 0 bases to trimming and J lost 3 bases, with 10 bases between them.

This clonotype was sampled from a person between 18 and 59 years old who received the Ad26.COV2.S COVID-19 vaccine or a placebo. The chain links TRBV5-1 to TRBJ1-3; D is unclear. Here the sequenced sample was peripheral blood, taken in a trial of Ad26.COV2.S vaccine versus placebo. The CDR3 DNA reads as TGCGCCAGCAGCTTGGGCGTAGGATATGGAAACACCATATATTTT. As protein: CASSLGVGYGNTIYF.